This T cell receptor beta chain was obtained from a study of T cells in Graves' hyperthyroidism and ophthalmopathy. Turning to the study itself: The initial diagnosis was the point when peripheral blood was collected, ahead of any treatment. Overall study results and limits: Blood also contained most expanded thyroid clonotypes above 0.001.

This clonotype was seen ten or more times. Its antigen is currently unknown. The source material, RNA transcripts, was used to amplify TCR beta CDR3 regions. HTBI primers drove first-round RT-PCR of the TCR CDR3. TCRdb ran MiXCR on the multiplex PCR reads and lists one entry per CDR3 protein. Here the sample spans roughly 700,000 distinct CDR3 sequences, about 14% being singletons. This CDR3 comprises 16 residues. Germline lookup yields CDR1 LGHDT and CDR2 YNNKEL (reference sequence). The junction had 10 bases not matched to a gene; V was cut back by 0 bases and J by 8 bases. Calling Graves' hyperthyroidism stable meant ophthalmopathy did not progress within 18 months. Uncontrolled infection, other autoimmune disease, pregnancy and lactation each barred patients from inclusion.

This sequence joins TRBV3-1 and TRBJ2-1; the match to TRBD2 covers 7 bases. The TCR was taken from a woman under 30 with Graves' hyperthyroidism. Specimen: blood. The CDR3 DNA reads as TGTGCCAGCAGCCAAGAACCGGAACTAACTAGCGATGAGCAGTTCTTC. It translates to CASSQEPELTSDEQFF.